These T cell receptor beta chains were read from a single sample in a study of response to subunit inactivated influenza vaccine. TCRdb reprocessed the RT-PCR reads with MiXCR, giving one entry per CDR3 protein. Of approximately 520,000 distinct CDR3 sequences in the sample, around 25% were seen once. The input for sequencing was CD4+ T cells sorted from PBMCs, taken 4 to 6 days after vaccination. The receptors were sampled from a man between 50 and 59 years old who received an inactivated influenza vaccine. CDR3s include the opening cysteine and the closing phenylalanine or tryptophan. D genes are given only for firm matches. Clone size is not always given. Where it is, it says once, few, many or a class for expanded clones.

V gene	J gene	clone size	D gene	CDR3 DNA	CDR3 protein
TRBV29-1	TRBJ1-1	.	.	TGCAGCGTTCAGGGGCGGAACACTGAAGCTTTCTTT	CSVQGRNTEAFF
TRBV11-2	TRBJ2-1	few	TRBD2	TGTGCCAGCAGCCCTGAGGGACTAGCGAGGCTCTACAATGAGCAGTTCTTC	CASSPEGLARLYNEQFF
TRBV4-3	TRBJ2-1	.	TRBD2	TGCGCCAGCAGCCAATCGGCAGCGGGAGGATACAATGAGCAGTTCTTC	CASSQSAAGGYNEQFF
TRBV20-1	TRBJ1-1	few	.	TGCAGTGCTAGACAGGAAGTTACTGAAGCTTTCTTT	CSARQEVTEAFF
TRBV7-9	TRBJ2-1	many	TRBD2	TGTGCCAGCAGCTTAAGGGCTAGCGGGAGTGGTGAGCAGTTCTTC	CASSLRASGSGEQFF
TRBV28	TRBJ2-3	few	TRBD1	TGTGCCAGCAGTCCCCAGGGTTGGGACAGCTCTAGCACAGATACGCAGTATTTT	CASSPQGWDSSSTDTQYF
TRBV9	TRBJ2-5	.	.	TGTGCCAGCAGCGCCACCTCCGGGACTTATAAAGAGACCCAGTACTTC	CASSATSGTYKETQYF
TRBV10-3	TRBJ1-6	many	TRBD1	TGTGCCATCAGTGAAGGGACAGCTAATTCACCCCTCCACTTT	CAISEGTANSPLHF
TRBV9	TRBJ1-2	few	TRBD1	TGTGCCAGCAGCGCCGGACAGGGAAATATCTATGGCTACACCTTC	CASSAGQGNIYGYTF
TRBV29-1	TRBJ1-3	few	.	TGCAGCGTTGGTGGGTCAGGTGACAATTACCTTGGAAACACCATATATTTT	CSVGGSGDNYLGNTIYF
TRBV12-3/TRBV12-4	TRBJ2-1	.	.	TGTGCCAGCAGTTCTCCGGGTGAGCAGTTCTTC	CASSSPGEQFF
TRBV10-2	TRBJ2-7	few	.	TGCGCCAGCAGTGAGTGGGCGATCCCCTACGAGCAGTACTTC	CASSEWAIPYEQYF
TRBV20-1	TRBJ2-2	.	TRBD1	TGCAGTGCTAGAGGACCCCAGGCAGGGGGAAGCTACGACCCCACCGGGGAGCTGTTTTTT	CSARGPQAGGSYDPTGELFF
TRBV25-1	TRBJ2-7	.	.	TGTGCCAGCAGTGAATATCGTCCCCCGGGCGAGCAGTACTTC	CASSEYRPPGEQYF
TRBV4-3	TRBJ2-1	few	TRBD2	TGCGCCAGCAGCCAGGCGACTAGCGGGAGGGGCAATGAGCAGTTCTTC	CASSQATSGRGNEQFF
TRBV6-1	TRBJ2-1	.	.	TGTGCCAGCAGCGCCGGGATTTCCCGGTACAATGAGCAGTTCTTC	CASSAGISRYNEQFF
TRBV4-2	TRBJ2-1	.	.	TGTGCCAGCAGCCAAGATCGGCAGTATGAGCAGTTCTTC	CASSQDRQYEQFF
TRBV12-3/TRBV12-4	TRBJ1-3	few	TRBD1	TGTGCCAGCAGGAAGACCGGGACAGGGTCTGGAAACACCATATATTTT	CASRKTGTGSGNTIYF
TRBV29-1	TRBJ2-7	few	.	TGCAGCGTCCCCACAGGGAATAAGCCCTACGAGCAGTACTTC	CSVPTGNKPYEQYF
TRBV12-3/TRBV12-4	TRBJ1-1	few	.	TGTGCCAGCAACCCGGGGCGTTTGATGAACACTGAAGCTTTCTTT	CASNPGRLMNTEAFF
TRBV7-2	TRBJ2-7	.	.	TGTGCCAGCAGCCCCCGCCCCTCCTACGAGCAGTACTTC	CASSPRPSYEQYF
TRBV4-1	TRBJ1-5	few	TRBD1	TGCGCCAGCAGCCAAGACCGGGACAGGCCCCAGCATTTT	CASSQDRDRPQHF
TRBV5-1	TRBJ2-7	.	.	TGCGCCAGCAAGAGAGGGGGACCCTACGAGCAGTACTTC	CASKRGGPYEQYF
TRBV11-2	TRBJ2-3	.	.	TGTGCCAGCAGCTTAGGTGTCCGCACAGATACGCAGTATTTT	CASSLGVRTDTQYF
TRBV2	TRBJ2-1	few	TRBD1	TGTGCCAGCACTCGGACAGGGACCTACAATGAGCAGTTCTTC	CASTRTGTYNEQFF
TRBV5-1	TRBJ2-2	.	.	TGCGCCAGCAGCTGGGATGCCGGGGAGCTGTTTTTT	CASSWDAGELFF
TRBV5-6	TRBJ2-3	.	TRBD1	TGTGCCAGCAGCTGGACGGGACAGGGGATCACAGATACGCAGTATTTT	CASSWTGQGITDTQYF
TRBV6-1	TRBJ1-2	.	.	TGTGCCAGCAGTACCCCCGGGGGGAACTATGGCTACACCTTC	CASSTPGGNYGYTF
TRBV2	TRBJ2-7	many	.	TGTGCCAGCAGCCGGACTCAGTACGAGCAGTACTTC	CASSRTQYEQYF
TRBV6-1	TRBJ2-5	.	.	TGTGCCAGCAGAAGGGGACGGGATCAAGAGACCCAGTACTTC	CASRRGRDQETQYF
TRBV2	TRBJ2-1	once	.	TGTGCCAGCAGTGGGACTAACCGGGGCAATGAGCAGTTCTTC	CASSGTNRGNEQFF
TRBV20-1	TRBJ2-2	few	.	TGCAGTGCTAGAGGAGGCCTCTACACCGGGGAGCTGTTTTTT	CSARGGLYTGELFF
TRBV5-1	TRBJ2-1	few	.	TGCGCCAGCAGCCCTGGTGGGGCCGGCTACAATGAGCAGTTCTTC	CASSPGGAGYNEQFF
TRBV7-2	TRBJ2-7	.	.	TGTACCAGCAGCTTAGGTGGAGGGAACCCCTACGAGCAGTACTTC	CTSSLGGGNPYEQYF
TRBV7-2	TRBJ2-7	.	.	TGTGCCAGCAGCTTAGGGGTAGGGCCCTACGAGCAGTACTTC	CASSLGVGPYEQYF
TRBV10-3	TRBJ1-2	.	TRBD1	TGTGCCATCAGGACGGCCGGGACAGGGGGCGATGGCTACACCTTC	CAIRTAGTGGDGYTF
TRBV7-2	TRBJ2-7	.	.	TGTGCCAGCAGCTTAGGCCCCGCGACTAGGGGGGGTTACGAGCAGTACTTC	CASSLGPATRGGYEQYF
TRBV7-2	TRBJ1-5	.	.	TGTGCCAGCAGCTTAGTCGGGGATACCGCTCAGCCCCAGCATTTT	CASSLVGDTAQPQHF
TRBV3-1	TRBJ2-1	few	TRBD2	TGTGCCAGCAGCCCCTCCCGGGCGGGAGGAAGTAGGCTCTTC	CASSPSRAGGSRLF
TRBV6-6	TRBJ2-3	.	.	TGTGCCAGCAGTTACTCATGGGCAGATACGCAGTATTTT	CASSYSWADTQYF
TRBV20-1	TRBJ2-5	.	.	TGCAGTGCGCGGGACGGTCACGGCGGCGAGACCCAGTACTTC	CSARDGHGGETQYF
TRBV6-5	TRBJ2-7	.	.	TGTGCCAGCAGTTATCGGCTAGGCGAGCAGTACTTC	CASSYRLGEQYF
TRBV7-3	TRBJ2-1	.	.	TGTGCCAGCAGCGGACCGCCGTCCTACAATGAGCAGTTCTTC	CASSGPPSYNEQFF
TRBV28	TRBJ2-1	few	TRBD1	TGTGCCAGCAGTTTTGAGGCAGGGGGCAAGAATGAGCAGTTCTTC	CASSFEAGGKNEQFF
TRBV5-1	TRBJ2-5	.	TRBD1	TGCGCCAGCAGCGGGGGACAGTTGAGAGAGACCCAGTACTTC	CASSGGQLRETQYF
TRBV20-1	TRBJ2-4	few	.	TGCAGTGCTCCGGGGCTCAGTATGGCCAAAAACATTCAGTACTTC	CSAPGLSMAKNIQYF
TRBV20-1	TRBJ2-7	few	.	TGCAGTGCCGGAGGGAGTGGTAAAGGCGAGCAGTACTTC	CSAGGSGKGEQYF